This T cell receptor (beta chain) comes out of a study of blood T cell repertoires in COVID-19. Overall study context: Donors in the United States, Italy and Spain gave samples during acute or convalescent COVID-19. The cDNA or gDNA used as material had been derived from T cells, B-cell-depleted T cells, or PBMCs.

How the authors handled the data: Amplified reference gene primers provided the basis for estimating nucleated cell counts. Here immunoSEQ multiplex PCR was the method, and the copy in TCRdb shows in-frame clones only, minus some. V, J and clone size reflect that table, while D and trimming were determined from the DNA. Here the sample spans roughly 250,000 clones, under 85% being singletons. While infection was still active, Seattle patients were enrolled and then followed longitudinally. A few counts support this clone. Between the trimmed V and J ends, which lost 6 bases and 1 base, there was a span of 15 bases. The CDR3 spans 15 residues. CDR1 is MNHEY and CDR2 is SMNVEV in the germline V gene (reference sequence).

Input material: peripheral blood. This clonotype was obtained from a human donor with COVID-19, enrolled during active disease. The donor label of this sample is uncertain. The genes are TRBV27 and TRBJ1-2; maybe TRBD1 (6 bases). The chain's CDR3 is CASSPTRGINYGYTF. The CDR3 nucleotides read TGTGCCAGCAGCCCAACCAGGGGCATTAACTATGGCTACACCTTC.